Shown below are 5 T cell receptor beta chains from a single sample sequenced in a study of blood T cell repertoires in COVID-19. Sequencing used immunoSEQ multiplex PCR; TCRdb keeps in-frame clones, though not all of them. The sample has roughly 250,000 clones, roughly 80% seen once; the top ten hold more than 8%. The sequenced sample consisted of peripheral blood. The receptors derive from an elderly woman with acute or convalescent COVID-19.

CDR3 sequence: CASMWRGNQPQHF. The CDR3 region has the DNA TGTGCCAGCATGTGGCGAGGGAACCAGCCCCAGCATTTT. The chain has TRBV2 and TRBJ1-5; D not certain. CDR3 length: 13 amino acids. With 7 bases removed from V and 7 bases from J, the gap between germline ends came to 14 bases. CDR1 and CDR2 (germline): SNHLY, FYNNEI.

A word on this clone: The DNA is left out, because the CDR3 cannot be placed on it with certainty; the CDR3 is given as TCRdb lists it. The CDR3 spells CASSKVGRGNSPLHF. The chain is built from TRBV21-1 and TRBJ1-6; the table's D gene call, TRBD1, was not cross checked with the DNA. TRBV21-1 is a listed pseudogene. The CDR3 is 15 residues long, counting both termini.

The CDR3 DNA follows: TGTGCCAGCAGTCCAGGACAGGGTAGACAGCCCCAGCATTTT. Its protein is CASSPGQGRQPQHF. The V call is TRBV28, the J call TRBJ1-5; TRBD1 agrees at 8 bases. The junction had 7 bases not matched to a gene; V was cut back by 5 bases and J by 7 bases. Per the germline V gene, CDR1 is MDHEN and CDR2 is SYDVKM. This CDR3 has 14 amino acids.

The chain combines TRBV21-1 with TRBJ1-2. TRBV21-1 counts as a pseudogene. The CDR3 is 15 residues long. The CDR3 region is CASNYLRRDLKGYTF. CDR3 sequence (DNA): TGTGCCAGCAACTACCTACGACGGGATCTTAAGGGCTACACCTTC.

J is TRBJ1-3 and V is TRBV9, with 8 bases that match TRBD1. Germline CDR1 is SGDLS and CDR2 is YYNGEE. This CDR3 contains 15 residues. V lost 3 bases, J lost 8 bases, and 10 bases stayed unmatched. The CDR3 sequence: CASSGLGQGADTIYF. For the CDR3, the DNA is TGTGCCAGCAGCGGCCTAGGGCAGGGGGCTGACACCATATATTTT. The variable domain in full, with the rest retrieved from reference TRBV9 and TRBJ1-3, is DSGVTQTPKHLITATGQRVTLRCSPRSGDLSVYWYQQSLDQGLQFLIQYYNGEERAKGNILERFSAQQFPDLHSELNLSSLELGDSALYFCASSGLGQGADTIYFGEGSWLTVV.